Below are 26 T cell receptor beta chains sequenced from a single sample in a study of monozygotic twins with inflammatory bowel disease. TCRdb re-called the 5' RACE reads, yielding one record per CDR3 amino acid sequence without DNA. In total, the table holds over 350,000 distinct CDR3 sequences. Sequenced: blood. The receptors come from a human donor with ulcerative colitis or Crohn's disease, or a healthy co-twin of an affected twin (not recorded which).

This rearrangement joins TRBV3-1 to TRBJ2-7; no DNA is available, so the TRBD1 call from TCRdb remains unchecked. The CDR3 is made up of 14 amino acids. Germline values: CDR1 LGHDT, CDR2 YNNKEL (reference sequence). This CDR3 reads CASSPGPSGYEQYF.

This rearrangement joins TRBV5-1 to TRBJ1-5. CDR3 size: 14 residues. Germline V gives CDR1 SGHRS, CDR2 YFSETQ. The CDR3 here is CASSLGQGLQPQHF.

This chain joins TRBV19 and TRBJ2-1; the D call of TRBD1 rests on TCRdb alone, since no DNA is present to check it. Germline V gene sequence: CDR1 LNHDA, CDR2 SQIVND (reference sequence). The CDR3 is 17 residues long. The CDR3 sequence: CASSISFGGLSNNEQFF.

V is TRBV7-2 and J is TRBJ1-3. The germline V gene has CDR1 SGHTA and CDR2 FQGNSA. CDR3 length: 15 residues. CDR3 loop: CASSFSVSSGNTIYF. Supplemented by reference TRBV7-2 and TRBJ1-3, the full variable domain reads GAGVSQSPSNKVTEKGKDVELRCDPISGHTALYWYRQSLGQGLEFLIYFQGNSAPDKSGLPSDRFSAERTGGSVSTLTIQRTQQEDSAVYLCASSFSVSSGNTIYFGEGSWLTVV.

This rearrangement joins TRBV10-3 to TRBJ1-5; TCRdb proposes TRBD1, but this gene call is untestable without DNA. The CDR3 consists of 14 residues. Germline values: CDR1 ENHRY, CDR2 SYGVKD. Here the CDR3 reads CAIAGTGGSQPQHF.

This chain connects TRBV12-3 or TRBV12-4 to TRBJ2-7; TCRdb calls TRBD1, which cannot be checked without DNA. The CDR3 loop spans 14 amino acids. The CDR3 loop reads CASSYRGQNYEQYF.

V gene TRBV4-2 combines with J gene TRBJ2-3; TCRdb's assignment of TRBD1 cannot be checked, as there is no DNA. Germline CDR1 is LGHNA and CDR2 is YNFKEQ. The CDR3 extends over 14 amino acids. CDR3 sequence: CASSQVGTTDTQYF.

This rearrangement joins TRBV5-1 to TRBJ2-7; TCRdb designates TRBD1, a call that cannot be tested without DNA. CDR1 is SGHRS and CDR2 is YFSETQ in the germline V gene. The CDR3 is 15 residues long. The CDR3 loop reads CASSFTGGIPYEQYF.

The gene calls are TRBV5-5 and TRBJ2-1; TCRdb's D call, TRBD2, is unchecked because there is no DNA. The CDR3 spans 15 residues. The germline CDR1 and CDR2 sequences are SGHKS and YYEKEE (reference sequence). The CDR3 region is CATKAGGTYYNEQFF.

This rearrangement joins TRBV20-1 to TRBJ2-3; the TRBD2 assignment by TCRdb is unverifiable without DNA. The CDR3 extends over 15 amino acids. The germline V gene encodes CDR1 DFQATT and CDR2 SNEGSKA (reference sequence). CDR3 region: CSAPRGLAGPDTQYF.

V usage is TRBV6-1 and J usage is TRBJ2-7; TCRdb's D call of TRBD1 is untestable without DNA. CDR1 MNHNS and CDR2 SASEGT come from the germline V gene. The CDR3 has 15 residues. The CDR3 protein is CATSNPGQVYYEQYF.

This sequence joins TRBV24-1 and TRBJ2-2. CDR1 is KGHDR, CDR2 SFDVKD, per germline. There are 15 residues in the CDR3. CDR3 residues: CATSDLVSTTGELFF.

The chain joins TRBV7-2 to TRBJ1-1. Per the germline V gene, CDR1 is SGHTA and CDR2 is FQGNSA. The CDR3 has 14 residues. The chain's CDR3 is CASLRSPLNTEAFF.

The chain links TRBV6-2 or TRBV6-3 to TRBJ2-7; TCRdb lists TRBD2, though no DNA is available to test this call. Germline values: CDR1 MNHEY, CDR2 SVGEGT. The CDR3 contains 13 residues. Here the CDR3 reads CASKSSVSYEQYF.

The chain combines TRBV7-8 with TRBJ2-3; TCRdb's D call, TRBD1, is unchecked because there is no DNA. The CDR3 contains 13 residues. Germline CDR1 reads SGHVS; CDR2 reads FQNEAQ. The chain's CDR3 is CASSRQGADTQYF.

The V and J genes are TRBV4-2 and TRBJ2-2; lacking DNA, the TRBD2 call made by TCRdb goes unchecked. Germline CDR1 and CDR2: LGHNA and YNFKEQ. The CDR3 is 16 residues long. CDR3: CASSQGAGGPNAELFF.

This chain uses TRBV11-2 with TRBJ1-1; the TCRdb D gene call, TRBD1, has no DNA to confirm it. The CDR3 extends over 13 amino acids. CDR1 is SGHAT, CDR2 FQNNGV, per germline. The CDR3 is CASSSSGSTEAFF.

The V and J genes are TRBV2 and TRBJ2-7; checking the TCRdb D call of TRBD1 is not possible without DNA. Germline CDR1 SNHLY, CDR2 FYNNEI. The CDR3 has 12 residues. CDR3 in amino acids: CASKTGTYEQYF.

The chain combines TRBV25-1 with TRBJ2-2; the D call of TRBD1 rests on TCRdb alone, since no DNA is present to check it. The CDR3 is 15 amino acids. Germline V gene lookup returns CDR1 MGHDK and CDR2 SYGVNS. This chain's CDR3 is CASTPDRGGTGELFF.

The rearrangement links TRBV12-3 or TRBV12-4 to TRBJ2-6; the TCRdb D gene call, TRBD1, has no DNA to confirm it. CDR3 length equals 14 residues. The CDR3 sequence: CARDRLSGANVLTF.

The genes are TRBV5-1 and TRBJ2-2. CDR3 size: 16 residues. Looked up from germline, CDR1 is SGHRS and CDR2 is YFSETQ. This chain's CDR3 is CASSLIRSISTGELFF.

V usage is TRBV4-3 and J usage is TRBJ2-3; TCRdb calls TRBD2, which cannot be checked without DNA. The CDR3 extends over 17 amino acids. CDR1 LGHNA and CDR2 YSLEER come from the germline V gene. The chain's CDR3 is CASSQDIAGAITDTQYF.

V is TRBV4-3 and J is TRBJ2-5. CDR3 length: 15 amino acids. CDR1 is LGHNA, CDR2 YSLEER, per germline. CDR3: CASSQGQSYQETQHF.

CDR3 region: CASSQQGDTDTQYF. The chain has TRBV5-1 and TRBJ2-3; checking the TCRdb D call of TRBD1 is not possible without DNA. Germline values: CDR1 SGHRS, CDR2 YFSETQ. This CDR3 spans 14 amino acids.

This chain joins TRBV7-2 and TRBJ2-2. The CDR3 has 14 amino acids. CDR1 is SGHTA, CDR2 FQGNSA, per germline. The CDR3 sequence: CASTLPANTGELFF. The whole variable domain, filled in from reference TRBV7-2 and TRBJ2-2, reads GAGVSQSPSNKVTEKGKDVELRCDPISGHTALYWYRQSLGQGLEFLIYFQGNSAPDKSGLPSDRFSAERTGGSVSTLTIQRTQQEDSAVYLCASTLPANTGELFFGEGSRLTVL.

The chain has TRBV6-5 and TRBJ2-7; TCRdb names TRBD1, which stays unverified in the absence of DNA. This CDR3 has 13 residues. Germline V gene sequence: CDR1 MNHEY, CDR2 SVGAGI. The CDR3 reads CASGDRGTYEQYF.